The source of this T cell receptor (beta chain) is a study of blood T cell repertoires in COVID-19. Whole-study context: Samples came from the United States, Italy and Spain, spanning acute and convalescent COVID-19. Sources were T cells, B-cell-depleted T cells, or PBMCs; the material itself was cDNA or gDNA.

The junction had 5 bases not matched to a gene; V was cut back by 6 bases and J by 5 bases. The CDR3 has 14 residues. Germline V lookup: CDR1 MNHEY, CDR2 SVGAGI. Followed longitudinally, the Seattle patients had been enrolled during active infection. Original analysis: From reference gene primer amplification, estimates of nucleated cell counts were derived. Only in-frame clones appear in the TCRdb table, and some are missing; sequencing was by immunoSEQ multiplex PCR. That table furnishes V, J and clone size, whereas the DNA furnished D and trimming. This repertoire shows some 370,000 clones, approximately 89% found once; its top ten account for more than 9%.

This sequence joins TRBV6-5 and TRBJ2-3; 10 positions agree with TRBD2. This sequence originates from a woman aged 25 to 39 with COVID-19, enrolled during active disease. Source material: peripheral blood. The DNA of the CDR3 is TGTGCCAGCAGCTTCCGACTAGCGGGAGATACGCAGTATTTT. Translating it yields CASSFRLAGDTQYF.